This T cell receptor beta chain was retrieved from a study of breast tumors, draining lymph nodes, adjacent tissues. Study observations and caveats: The lymph node origin of tumor T cells was framed as consistent with a hypothesis, not demonstrated. Tumor repertoires ranked between lymph nodes and nontumor tissue in diversity, with V and J gene preferences. Compared with basal-like, luminal-like tumors shared significantly more repertoire with nontumor tissue. Most tumor T cells seemingly derive from lymph node, then expand in tumor.

This clonotype was recorded at least ten times. Its cognate antigen is unknown. TCRdb re-derived calls from the multiplex PCR reads in MiXCR, one entry per CDR3 protein. The sample carries approximately 52,000 distinct CDR3 sequences, over 40% recorded once. Sequenced: breast tumor tissue. The TCR was taken from a female donor with breast cancer. Some clones in this sample may be carry-over from other donors' samples.

The CDR3 DNA follows: TGTGCCAGCAGCGTGGGGACCCCCGGGACTGAAGCTTTCTTT. Protein sequence: CASSVGTPGTEAFF. V usage is TRBV9 and J usage is TRBJ1-1; a weak D match, TRBD1 (5 bases). CDR1 is SGDLS, CDR2 YYNGEE, per germline. The CDR3 runs 14 residues. The V end was cut by 2 bases, the J end by 5 bases, with 13 bases between.